This entry lists 2 T cell receptor beta chains sequenced from one sample in a study of blood T cell repertoires in COVID-19. Generated by immunoSEQ multiplex PCR, the TCRdb table keeps only in-frame clones and is missing some. The sample comprises 130,000 or so clones, 85% to 90% of which are singletons, and approximately 8.1% rests with the top ten. What was sequenced was peripheral blood. These receptors originate from a man in his fifties with acute or convalescent COVID-19.

The chain recombines TRBV7-9 with TRBJ1-2; TRBD1 aligns across 10 bases. J lost 4 bases, V lost 2 bases, and 10 bases had no gene match. CDR1 SEHNR and CDR2 FQNEAQ come from the germline V gene (reference sequence). The CDR3 length is 17 residues. The CDR3 nucleotides read TGTGCCAGCAGCTTATTCACCGGGGACAGGGGTCGCTATGGCTACACCTTC. Its protein product is CASSLFTGDRGRYGYTF.

This chain uses TRBV12-5 with TRBJ2-7, with 7 bases aligning to TRBD2. Unmatched junction bases numbered 11, after V lost 8 bases and J lost 4 bases. This CDR3 is built from 14 residues. Germline loops: CDR1 LGHNT, CDR2 FRNRAP. The CDR3 loop is CASRASGSGYEQYF. CDR3 DNA: TGTGCTAGTCGGGCTAGCGGAAGTGGGTACGAGCAGTACTTC.